These 15 T cell receptor beta chains came from one sample sequenced in a study of cytomegalovirus exposure and HLA in healthy donors (dated by TCRdb to the late 2010s). Library prep was done by the immunoSEQ multiplex PCR assay. For the multiplex PCR, a mixture combining 60 forward primers for TCR Vbeta segments and 13 reverse primers for TCR Jbeta segments was used. TCRdb retrieved this table from immuneACCESS and kept in-frame rearrangements only. Not all clones are present; in checked studies, unresolved V genes account for under half, and no reason is known for the remainder. Recorded for this sample are around 130,000 clones; less than 80% of them occurred a single time. The top ten hold approximately 7% of the sample. Sequenced: PBMCs. The receptors derive from a man aged 35 to 55 in good health and CMV-seropositive.

The chain uses TRBV5-1 and TRBJ1-1, with D unresolved. Between the trimmed V and J ends, which lost 0 bases and 8 bases, there was a span of 14 bases. Germline values: CDR1 SGHRS, CDR2 YFSETQ. The CDR3 sequence is 14 residues long. The CDR3 region is CASSLVSDSQEAFF. Here the CDR3 DNA reads TGCGCCAGCAGCTTGGTATCCGACTCCCAGGAAGCTTTCTTT.

In DNA form, the CDR3 reads TGTGCCAGCAGCTTTAAGCGGGGAGCGGCAGATACGCAGTATTTT. This codes for CASSFKRGAADTQYF. This rearrangement joins TRBV5-4 to TRBJ2-3; TRBD2 aligns across 7 bases. Germline CDR1 SGHNT, CDR2 YYREEE (reference sequence). After removal of 2 bases from V and 4 bases from J, the junction contained 7 bases not matched to a gene. The CDR3 covers 15 residues.

The chain joins TRBV5-1 to TRBJ1-4; D ambiguous. The V gene's germline CDR1 is SGHRS and CDR2 YFSETQ. The length of the CDR3 is 13 residues. The V gene lost 0 bases and the J gene lost 6 bases, with 6 bases spanning the gap. For the CDR3, the DNA is TGCGCCAGCAGCTTGGCTCCCCATGAAAAACTGTTTTTT. Its protein is CASSLAPHEKLFF.

This clone was counted once. The chain has TRBV28 and TRBJ1-5, with D tentatively TRBD1 (6 bases). The V gene lost 5 bases and the J gene lost 7 bases, with 15 bases spanning the gap. CDR1 and CDR2 (germline): MDHEN, SYDVKM. The length of the CDR3 is 14 residues. The CDR3 DNA reads as TGTGCCAGCAGTCGGGGGGGCTCGGGCCAGCCCCAGCATTTT. Its protein product is CASSRGGSGQPQHF.

The chain recombines TRBV2 with TRBJ2-1; 10 nucleotides agree with TRBD2. The CDR3 covers 15 residues. With V trimmed by 9 bases and J by 9 bases, 14 bases remained unmatched. The germline CDR1 and CDR2 sequences are SNHLY and FYNNEI. CDR3 amino acids: CARAPASGSEVEQFF. DNA of the CDR3: TGTGCCAGGGCCCCGGCTAGCGGGAGTGAAGTTGAGCAGTTCTTC.

The gene calls are TRBV27 and TRBJ2-7; 7 nucleotides agree with TRBD1. Germline CDR1 MNHEY, CDR2 SMNVEV (reference sequence). The length of the CDR3 is 13 residues. Germline trimming cut 4 bases from V and 3 bases from J; bases unmatched to any gene: 3. As DNA, the CDR3 is TGTGCCAGCAGTTCAGCAGGGGGCTACGAGCAGTACTTC. Translation: CASSSAGGYEQYF.

This chain's CDR3 is CASSQMHGSYTQYF. In nucleotides, the CDR3 is TGCGCCAGCAGCCAAATGCACGGGTCCTATACGCAGTATTTT. The rearrangement joins TRBV4-1 to TRBJ2-3; no clear D. The CDR3 totals 14 residues. V shed 2 bases and J shed 7 bases, with 13 bases lying between them. Looked up from germline, CDR1 is MGHRA and CDR2 is YSYEKL.

This clone has only a few counts. The gene calls are TRBV2 and TRBJ1-5; D might be TRBD1 (5 bases). CDR3 length equals 14 residues. Germline CDR1 SNHLY, CDR2 FYNNEI. Between the trimmed V and J ends, which lost 6 bases and 7 bases, there was a span of 16 bases. The CDR3 loop is CASRGLGPGQPQHF. CDR3 DNA: TGTGCCAGCAGGGGGTTGGGGCCTGGGCAGCCCCAGCATTTT. The variable domain in full, with the rest retrieved from reference TRBV2 and TRBJ1-5, is EPEVTQTPSHQVTQMGQEVILRCVPISNHLYFYWYRQILGQKVEFLVSFYNNEISEKSEIFDDQFSVERPDGSNFTLKIRSTKLEDSAMYFCASRGLGPGQPQHFGDGTRLSIL.

The chain links TRBV27 to TRBJ2-7, with 8 positions matching TRBD1. The CDR3 totals 14 residues. V lost 5 bases to trimming and J lost 5 bases; unmatched junction nucleotides: 8. CDR1 MNHEY and CDR2 SMNVEV come from the germline V gene (reference sequence). DNA for the CDR3: TGTGCCAGCAGTCCGCAGGGGGCGATGCACGAGCAGTACTTC. It yields the protein CASSPQGAMHEQYF.

This clone was seen only a few times. The genes are TRBV7-9 and TRBJ1-2, with 7 bases fitting TRBD1. Germline V lookup: CDR1 SEHNR, CDR2 FQNEAQ (reference sequence). This CDR3 has 13 residues. Losses at the gene ends were 5 bases for V and 4 bases for J; bases not matched to a gene: 4. The CDR3 loop reads CASSIQGSYGYTF. For the CDR3, the DNA is TGTGCCAGCAGCATACAGGGGAGCTATGGCTACACCTTC.

This clone has more than one count but fewer than ten. The chain has TRBV5-1 and TRBJ2-3; D perhaps matches TRBD2 (7 bases). This CDR3 has 14 amino acids. The germline V gene encodes CDR1 SGHRS and CDR2 YFSETQ. V was pared by 6 bases and J by 6 bases, with 17 bases between. In DNA form, the CDR3 reads TGCGCCAGCACCCCTGGGGGGGCAGGGGATACGCAGTATTTT. Its translation is CASTPGGAGDTQYF.

The chain joins TRBV5-1 to TRBJ2-6; weak D call: TRBD1 (5 bases). Germline loops: CDR1 SGHRS, CDR2 YFSETQ. CDR3 length equals 15 residues. V lost 4 bases to trimming and J lost 1 base, with 9 bases between them. The CDR3 coding sequence is TGCGCCAGCAGCCTGGCAGGGTCTGGGGCCAACGTCCTGACTTTC. Its translation: CASSLAGSGANVLTF. The whole variable domain, filled in from reference TRBV5-1 and TRBJ2-6, reads KAGVTQTPRYLIKTRGQQVTLSCSPISGHRSVSWYQQTPGQGLQFLFEYFSETQRNKGNFPGRFSGRQFSNSRSEMNVSTLELGDSALYLCASSLAGSGANVLTFGAGSRLTVL.

The chain links TRBV6-5 to TRBJ1-2; D not resolved. From germline, CDR1 is MNHEY and CDR2 SVGAGI. V was clipped by 2 bases and J by 12 bases, with 25 bases between them. The CDR3 is 16 residues long. The CDR3 coding sequence is TGTGCCAGCAGTTACCGTAGCGGTGTACAGTCTCGCACGCACACCTTC. Its translation: CASSYRSGVQSRTHTF.

The rearrangement links TRBV11-2 to TRBJ2-7, with a possible D match to TRBD2 (6 bases). This CDR3 has 15 amino acids. V was shortened by 1 base and J by 3 bases, with 13 bases between the two germline ends. Germline V gene data show CDR1 as SGHAT and CDR2 as FQNNGV. This CDR3 reads CASSLAGDFGYEQYF. The DNA for the CDR3 is TGTGCCAGCAGCTTAGCGGGAGACTTTGGCTACGAGCAGTACTTC.

The chain carries TRBV18 and TRBJ1-6; D not certain. CDR1 is KGHSH and CDR2 is LQKENI in the germline V gene. Trimming removed 3 bases at V and 0 bases at J, with 6 bases between. There are 15 residues in the CDR3. The CDR3 nucleotides are TGTGCCAGCTCACCTGGGAGCTCCTATAATTCACCCCTCCACTTT. Translation gives CASSPGSSYNSPLHF.